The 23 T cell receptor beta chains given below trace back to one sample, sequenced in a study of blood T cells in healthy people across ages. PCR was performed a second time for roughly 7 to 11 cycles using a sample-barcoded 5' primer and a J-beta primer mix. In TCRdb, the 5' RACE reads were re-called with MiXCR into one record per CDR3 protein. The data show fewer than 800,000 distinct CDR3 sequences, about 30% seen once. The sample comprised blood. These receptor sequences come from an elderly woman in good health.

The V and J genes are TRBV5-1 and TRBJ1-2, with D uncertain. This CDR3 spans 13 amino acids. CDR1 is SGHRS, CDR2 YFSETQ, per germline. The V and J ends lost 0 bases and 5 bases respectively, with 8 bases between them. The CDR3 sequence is CASSLGAGYGYTF. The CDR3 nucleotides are TGCGCCAGCAGCTTGGGCGCGGGTTATGGCTACACCTTC.

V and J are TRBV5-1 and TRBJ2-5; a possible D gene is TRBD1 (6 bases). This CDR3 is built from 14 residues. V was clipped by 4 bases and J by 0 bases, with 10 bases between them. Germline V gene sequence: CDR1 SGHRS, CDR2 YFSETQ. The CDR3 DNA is TGCGCCAGCAGCGTGGACAGATACCAAGAGACCCAGTACTTC. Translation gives CASSVDRYQETQYF.

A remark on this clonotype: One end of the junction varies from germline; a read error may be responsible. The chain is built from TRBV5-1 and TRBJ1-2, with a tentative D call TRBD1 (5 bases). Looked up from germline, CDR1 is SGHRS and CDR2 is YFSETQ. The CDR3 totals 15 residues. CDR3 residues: CASSLAGGVDYGYNF. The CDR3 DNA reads TGCGCCAGCAGCTTGGCCGGAGGGGTCGACTATGGCTACAACTTC. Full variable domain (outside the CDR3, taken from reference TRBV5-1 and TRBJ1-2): KAGVTQTPRYLIKTRGQQVTLSCSPISGHRSVSWYQQTPGQGLQFLFEYFSETQRNKGNFPGRFSGRQFSNSRSEMNVSTLELGDSALYLCASSLAGGVDYGYNFGSGTRLTVV.

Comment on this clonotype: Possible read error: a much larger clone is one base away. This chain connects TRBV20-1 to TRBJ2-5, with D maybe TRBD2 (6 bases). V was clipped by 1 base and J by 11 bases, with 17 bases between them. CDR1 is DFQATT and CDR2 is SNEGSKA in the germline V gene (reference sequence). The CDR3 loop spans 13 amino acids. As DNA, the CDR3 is TGCAGTGCTAGAGGGGGACTTTACAATGAGCAGTACTTC. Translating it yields CSARGGLYNEQYF.

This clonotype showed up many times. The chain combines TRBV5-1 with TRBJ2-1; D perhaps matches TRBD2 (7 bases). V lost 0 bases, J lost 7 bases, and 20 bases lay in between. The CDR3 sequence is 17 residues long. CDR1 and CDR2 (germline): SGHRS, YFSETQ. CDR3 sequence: CASSLVLGWGGLNEQFF. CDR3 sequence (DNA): TGCGCCAGCAGCTTGGTCCTCGGGTGGGGGGGCCTGAATGAGCAGTTCTTC.

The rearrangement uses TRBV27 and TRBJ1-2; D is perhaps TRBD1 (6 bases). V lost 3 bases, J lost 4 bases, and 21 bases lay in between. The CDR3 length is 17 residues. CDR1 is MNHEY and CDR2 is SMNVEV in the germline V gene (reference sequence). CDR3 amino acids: CASSLGATGANFYGYTF. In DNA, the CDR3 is TGTGCCAGCAGTTTGGGGGCGACGGGGGCGAACTTCTATGGCTACACCTTC.

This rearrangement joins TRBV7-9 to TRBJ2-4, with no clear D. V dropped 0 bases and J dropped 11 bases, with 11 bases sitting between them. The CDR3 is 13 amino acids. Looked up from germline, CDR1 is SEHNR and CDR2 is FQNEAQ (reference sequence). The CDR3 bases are TGTGCCAGCAGCTTAGCCCCCGGGCAAGTTCAGTACTTC. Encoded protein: CASSLAPGQVQYF.

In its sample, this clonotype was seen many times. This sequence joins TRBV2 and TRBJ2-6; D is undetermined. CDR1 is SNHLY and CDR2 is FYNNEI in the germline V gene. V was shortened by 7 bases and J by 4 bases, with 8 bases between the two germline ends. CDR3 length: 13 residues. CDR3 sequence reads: CASTPDGANVLTF. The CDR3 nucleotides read TGTGCCAGCACCCCAGACGGGGCCAACGTCCTGACTTTC.

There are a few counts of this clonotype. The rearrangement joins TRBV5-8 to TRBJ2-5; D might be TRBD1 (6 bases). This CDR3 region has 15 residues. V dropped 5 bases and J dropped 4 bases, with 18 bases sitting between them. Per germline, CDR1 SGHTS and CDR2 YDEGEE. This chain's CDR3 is CASSGATGLGETQYF. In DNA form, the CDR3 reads TGTGCCAGCAGTGGGGCCACAGGGTTGGGAGAGACCCAGTACTTC.

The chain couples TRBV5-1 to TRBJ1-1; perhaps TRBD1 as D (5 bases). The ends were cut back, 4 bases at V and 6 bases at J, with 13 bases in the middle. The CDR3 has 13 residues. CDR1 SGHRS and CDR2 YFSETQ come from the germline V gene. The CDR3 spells CASSAVVGAEAFF. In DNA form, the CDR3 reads TGCGCCAGCAGCGCCGTCGTGGGGGCTGAAGCTTTCTTT.

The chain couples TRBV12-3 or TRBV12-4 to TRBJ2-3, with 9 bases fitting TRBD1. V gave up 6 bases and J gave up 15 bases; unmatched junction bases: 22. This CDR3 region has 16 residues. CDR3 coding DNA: TGTGCCAGCAGCCCCAGGCCGGGACAGGGCACAGATACGGAATATTTT. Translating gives CASSPRPGQGTDTEYF.

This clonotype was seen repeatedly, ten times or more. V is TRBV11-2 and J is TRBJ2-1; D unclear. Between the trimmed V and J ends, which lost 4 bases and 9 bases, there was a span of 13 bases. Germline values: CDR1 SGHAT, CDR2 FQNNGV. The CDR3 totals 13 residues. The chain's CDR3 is CASSSLVGFEQFF. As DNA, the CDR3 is TGTGCCAGCAGCTCCCTAGTAGGCTTTGAGCAGTTCTTC.

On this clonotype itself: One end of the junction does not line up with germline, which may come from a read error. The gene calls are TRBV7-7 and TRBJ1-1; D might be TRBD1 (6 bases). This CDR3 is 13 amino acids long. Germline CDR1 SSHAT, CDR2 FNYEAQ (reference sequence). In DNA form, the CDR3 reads TGTGCTAGCACCAAACGGGAAGGGGGAAAAGCTTTCTTT. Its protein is CASTKREGGKAFF.

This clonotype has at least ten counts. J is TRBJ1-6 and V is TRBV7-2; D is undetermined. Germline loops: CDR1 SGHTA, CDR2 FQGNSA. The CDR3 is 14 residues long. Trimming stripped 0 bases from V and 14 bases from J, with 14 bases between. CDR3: CASSLAPGSEALHF. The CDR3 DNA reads TGTGCCAGCAGCTTAGCGCCGGGAAGTGAGGCCCTCCACTTT.

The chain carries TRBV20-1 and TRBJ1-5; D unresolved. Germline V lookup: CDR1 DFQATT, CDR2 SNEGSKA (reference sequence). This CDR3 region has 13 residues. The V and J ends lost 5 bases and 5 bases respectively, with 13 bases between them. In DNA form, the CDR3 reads TGCAGTGCTGCGCGGGGTAGAGATCAGCCCCAGCATTTT. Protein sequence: CSAARGRDQPQHF.

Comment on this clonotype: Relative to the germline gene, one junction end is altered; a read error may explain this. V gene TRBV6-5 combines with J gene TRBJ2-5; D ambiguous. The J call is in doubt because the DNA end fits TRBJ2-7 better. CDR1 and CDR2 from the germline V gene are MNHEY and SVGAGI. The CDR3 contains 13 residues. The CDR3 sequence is CAGSYRSTYEQYF. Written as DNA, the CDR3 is TGTGCCGGCAGTTACAGATCTACCTACGAGCAGTACTTC.

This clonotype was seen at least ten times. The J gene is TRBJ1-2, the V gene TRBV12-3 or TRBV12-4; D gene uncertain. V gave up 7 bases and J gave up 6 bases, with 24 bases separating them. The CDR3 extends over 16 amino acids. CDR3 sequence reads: CASTIRNGRAAHGYTF. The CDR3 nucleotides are TGTGCCAGCACCATCCGGAATGGGAGGGCCGCCCATGGCTACACCTTC.

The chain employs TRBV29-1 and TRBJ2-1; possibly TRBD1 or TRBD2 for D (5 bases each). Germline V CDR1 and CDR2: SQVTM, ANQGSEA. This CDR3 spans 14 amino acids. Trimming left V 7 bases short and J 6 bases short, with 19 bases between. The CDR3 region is CSATRDPGINEQFF. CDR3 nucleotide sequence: TGCAGCGCGACCCGGGACCCAGGCATCAATGAGCAGTTCTTC.

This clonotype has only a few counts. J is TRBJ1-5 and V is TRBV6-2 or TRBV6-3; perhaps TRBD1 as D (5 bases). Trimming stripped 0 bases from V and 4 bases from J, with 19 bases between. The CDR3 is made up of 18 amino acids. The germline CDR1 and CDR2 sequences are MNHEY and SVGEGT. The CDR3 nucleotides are TGTGCCAGCAGTTACTCCCGGAGGGGAGCTGGCCCAAATCAGCCCCAGCATTTT. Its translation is CASSYSRRGAGPNQPQHF.

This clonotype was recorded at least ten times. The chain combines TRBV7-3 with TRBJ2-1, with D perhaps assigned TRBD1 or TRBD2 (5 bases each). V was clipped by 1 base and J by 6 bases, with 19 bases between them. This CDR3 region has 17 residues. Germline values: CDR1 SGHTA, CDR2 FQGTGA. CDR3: CASSLISLGNGGNEQFF. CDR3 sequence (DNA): TGTGCCAGCAGCTTAATTTCCTTGGGGAATGGGGGCAATGAGCAGTTCTTC.

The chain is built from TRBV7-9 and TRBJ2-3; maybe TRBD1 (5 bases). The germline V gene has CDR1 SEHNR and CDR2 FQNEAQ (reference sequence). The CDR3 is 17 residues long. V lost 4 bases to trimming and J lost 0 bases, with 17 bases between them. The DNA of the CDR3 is TGTGCCAGCAGCTCTCGTTCAGGGCCCCCTAGCACAGATACGCAGTATTTT. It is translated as CASSSRSGPPSTDTQYF.

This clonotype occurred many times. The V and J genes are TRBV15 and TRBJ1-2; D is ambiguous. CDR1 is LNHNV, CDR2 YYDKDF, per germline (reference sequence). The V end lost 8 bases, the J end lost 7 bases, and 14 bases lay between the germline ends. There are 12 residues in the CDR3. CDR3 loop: CATFGRELGYTF. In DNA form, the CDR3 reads TGTGCCACCTTCGGCCGAGAACTTGGCTACACCTTC.

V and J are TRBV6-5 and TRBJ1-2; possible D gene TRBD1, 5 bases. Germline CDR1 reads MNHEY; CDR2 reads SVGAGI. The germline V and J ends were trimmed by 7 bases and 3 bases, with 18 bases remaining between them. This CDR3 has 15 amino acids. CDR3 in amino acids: CASKQTSRADYGYTF. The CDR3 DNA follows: TGTGCCAGCAAACAAACGAGCAGGGCGGACTATGGCTACACCTTC.